This T cell receptor (beta chain) is drawn from a study of T cell changes during pregnancy in multiple sclerosis. Using immunoSEQ multiplex PCR, the repertoire was profiled, and TCRdb retains in-frame clones only, with some absent. The table includes over 45,000 clones, around 92% detected once. The CDR3 contains 16 residues. The V gene end was trimmed by 0 bases and the J gene end by 6 bases; junction bases not matched to a gene: 5. CDR1 is LGHNA and CDR2 is YSLEER in the germline V gene. The receptor comes from a female donor in good health, enrolled as a control in a pregnancy study. V gene TRBV4-3 combines with J gene TRBJ2-1, with 10 bases identical to TRBD2. Material: CD4+ T cells from peripheral blood mononuclear cells, obtained in the second trimester of pregnancy. In DNA form, the CDR3 reads TGCGCCAGCAGCCAAGAGCCTCTAGCGGGAGTCAATGAGCAGTTCTTC. It encodes CASSQEPLAGVNEQFF.